This TCR beta chain was obtained from a study of T-cell reconstitution after alpha-beta-depleted transplantation in children. Study-level results: A year post-transplant, T-cell counts and diversity derived mostly from newly produced T cells. It was reported that alpha-beta T cells came from several hundred expanded graft clones (about two months after transplant). Diversity of TCRbeta at day 60 was high in some patients, arising from surviving recipient T cells and thymic progenitors.

The CDR3 is made up of 15 amino acids. The germline V gene encodes CDR1 SGHRS and CDR2 YFSETQ. After removal of 4 bases from V and 6 bases from J, the junction contained 10 bases not matched to a gene. As it was prepared, the TCRbeta library received unique molecular identifiers. One entry per CDR3 protein, called by TCRdb with MiXCR from the PCR reads. The sample contains about 980,000 distinct CDR3 sequences, 25% to 30% of which appear only once. Concerning this clonotype: Its antigen is not known.

The V call is TRBV5-1, the J call TRBJ2-7, with 10 bases identical to TRBD1. This specimen consisted of PBMCs, mostly from graft donor cells, obtained 360 days after TCRalphabeta/CD19-depleted stem cell transplant. The TCR was taken from a boy in the first two years of life who had a stem cell transplant for SCID, so the T cells may come from the graft donor. DNA of the CDR3: TGCGCCAGCAGCCAAGGACTAGGACAGGGGGGCGAGCAGTACTTC. This sequence encodes CASSQGLGQGGEQYF.